Each of the 9 T cell receptor beta chains below was sequenced from the same sample in a study of shared clonotypes between healthy human individuals. Assay used: immunoSEQ multiplex PCR; TCRdb lists only in-frame clones, some missing. Of roughly 2 million clones listed, 85% to 95% were seen once; the top ten hold around 1.1%. Naive CD8 cells lacked CD45RO and underwent positive selection for CCR7, leaving out terminally differentiated effector memory CD45RA+ cells. Sequencing was carried out using naive CD8+ T cells sorted from blood. These receptors all stem from a man between 18 and 35 years old in good health.

This rearrangement joins TRBV30 to TRBJ1-1; D is unresolved. The ends were cut back, 4 bases at V and 7 bases at J, with 10 bases in the middle. Per the germline V gene, CDR1 is GTSNPN and CDR2 is SVGIG (reference sequence). This CDR3 is built from 11 residues. DNA for the CDR3: TGTGCCTGGACAGTAGGCGGTGAAGCTTTCTTT. Its translation is CAWTVGGEAFF.

The J gene is TRBJ1-1, the V gene TRBV11-2; 8 bases agree with TRBD1. Trimming cost V 4 bases and J 3 bases; bases outside gene matches: 7. CDR1 is SGHAT and CDR2 is FQNNGV in the germline V gene. This CDR3 comprises 15 residues. As DNA, the CDR3 is TGTGCCAGCAGCTCACAGGGACAGGTTGACACTGAAGCTTTCTTT. It encodes CASSSQGQVDTEAFF.

J is TRBJ1-2 and V is TRBV6-5, with TRBD1 matching over 10 bases. The CDR3 has 15 amino acids. Germline CDR1 and CDR2: MNHEY and SVGAGI. V lost 4 bases to trimming and J lost 1 base; unmatched junction nucleotides: 3. Written as DNA, the CDR3 is TGTGCCAGCAGTTCCGGGACAGGGGTTAACTATGGCTACACCTTC. Translating gives CASSSGTGVNYGYTF.

The sample holds one count of this clone. The rearrangement joins TRBV2 to TRBJ1-4; no clear D gene. Germline CDR1 SNHLY, CDR2 FYNNEI. V was shortened by 5 bases and J by 8 bases, with 9 bases between the two germline ends. This CDR3 is 12 amino acids long. Here the CDR3 DNA reads TGTGCCAGCAGTTTTTACGGCGAAAAACTGTTTTTT. Amino acid sequence: CASSFYGEKLFF.

CDR3 sequence (DNA): TGCGCCAGCAGAGAATGGGGGGACAATCAGCCCCAGCATTTT. Protein product: CASREWGDNQPQHF. V is TRBV5-1 and J is TRBJ1-5, with D possibly being TRBD1 (5 bases). CDR1 and CDR2 from the germline V gene are SGHRS and YFSETQ. The CDR3 has 14 residues. Trimming stripped 5 bases from V and 3 bases from J, with 12 bases between.

Note on this clone: Mismatch with germline at one junction end may stem from a read error. The chain is built from TRBV7-7 and TRBJ1-1, with 9 positions matching TRBD1. Germline-derived CDR1 and CDR2 are SSHAT and FNYEAQ (reference sequence). This CDR3 spans 18 amino acids. The CDR3 sequence is CASSPLRSGTGSRAEAFF. The CDR3 DNA reads TGTGCTAGCAGCCCGCTCCGGTCCGGGACAGGGTCCAGGGCTGAAGCTTTCTTT.

This clone has more than one count but fewer than ten. This chain links TRBV30 with TRBJ1-1; the D is unclear. Between the trimmed V and J ends, which lost 2 bases and 3 bases, there was a span of 10 bases. CDR1 and CDR2 (germline): GTSNPN, SVGIG (reference sequence). The CDR3 is 13 residues long. The CDR3 DNA reads TGTGCCTGGAGTTCCGCGGCATACACTGAAGCTTTCTTT. Its translation: CAWSSAAYTEAFF.

To note about this clone: Distinct nucleotide sequences in the sample also encode this CDR3. The V and J genes are TRBV5-1 and TRBJ1-1; the D gene is possibly TRBD1 (6 bases). V lost 4 bases and J lost 0, with 10 bases in between. The CDR3 length is 14 residues. Looked up from germline, CDR1 is SGHRS and CDR2 is YFSETQ. CDR3 protein: CASSPDSLNTEAFF. Here the CDR3 DNA reads TGCGCCAGCAGCCCGGACAGTTTGAACACTGAAGCTTTCTTT.

This chain connects TRBV4-3 to TRBJ2-1; the D is unclear. This CDR3 spans 15 amino acids. CDR1 LGHNA and CDR2 YSLEER come from the germline V gene. Trimming pared 3 bases from V and 10 bases from J, leaving 19 bases between. The CDR3: CASSHVLSESREQFF. The CDR3 coding sequence is TGCGCCAGCAGCCACGTACTTTCAGAGTCAAGGGAGCAGTTCTTC.